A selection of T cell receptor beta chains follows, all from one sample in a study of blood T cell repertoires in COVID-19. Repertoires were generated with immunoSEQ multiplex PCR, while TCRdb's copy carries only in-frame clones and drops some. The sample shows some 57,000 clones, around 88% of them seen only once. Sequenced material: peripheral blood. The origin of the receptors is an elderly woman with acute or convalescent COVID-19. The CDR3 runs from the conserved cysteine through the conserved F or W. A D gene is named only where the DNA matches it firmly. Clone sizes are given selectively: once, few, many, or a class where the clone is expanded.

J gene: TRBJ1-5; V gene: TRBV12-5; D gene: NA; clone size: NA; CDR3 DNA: TGTGCTAGTGGTCCCCGGGAGGAGTTCGGCAATCAGCCCCAGCATTTT; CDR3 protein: CASGPREEFGNQPQHF
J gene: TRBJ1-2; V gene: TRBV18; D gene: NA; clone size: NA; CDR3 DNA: TGTGCCAGCTCAACAACTATGGTGGATGGCTACACCTTC; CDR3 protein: CASSTTMVDGYTF
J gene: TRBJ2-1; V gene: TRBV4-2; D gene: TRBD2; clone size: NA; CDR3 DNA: TGTGCCAGCAGCCAAGAACTAGCGGGAGTCTACAATGAGCAGTTCTTC; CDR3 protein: CASSQELAGVYNEQFF
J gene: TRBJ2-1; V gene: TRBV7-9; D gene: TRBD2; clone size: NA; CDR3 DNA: TGTGCCAGCAGCAGACTAGCGGTCTCCTACAATGAGCAGTTCTTC; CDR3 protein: CASSRLAVSYNEQFF
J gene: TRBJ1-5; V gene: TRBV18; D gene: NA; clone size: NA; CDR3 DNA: TGTGCCAGCTCAGGGGGCGGCAATCAGCCCCAGCATTTT; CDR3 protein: CASSGGGNQPQHF
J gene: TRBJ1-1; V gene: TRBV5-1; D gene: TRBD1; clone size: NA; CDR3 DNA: TGCGCCAGCAGCCACGTCCGGGACAGTGAAGCTTTCTTT; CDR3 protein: CASSHVRDSEAFF
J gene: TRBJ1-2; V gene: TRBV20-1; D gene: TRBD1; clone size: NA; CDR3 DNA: TGCAGTGCTAGTATGGGACAGGTCCCTTTTGGCTACACCTTC; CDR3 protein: CSASMGQVPFGYTF
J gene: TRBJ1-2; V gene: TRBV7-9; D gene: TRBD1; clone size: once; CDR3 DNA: TGTGCCAGCAGCCTCGACAGGGTTGGCTACACCTTC; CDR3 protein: CASSLDRVGYTF
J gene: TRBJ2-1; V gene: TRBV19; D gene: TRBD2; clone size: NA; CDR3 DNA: TGTGCCAGTAGTACCTGGACTAGCGGGAGGAGAGAAAATGAGCAGTTCTTC; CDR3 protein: CASSTWTSGRRENEQFF
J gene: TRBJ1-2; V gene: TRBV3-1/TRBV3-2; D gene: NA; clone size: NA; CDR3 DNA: TGTGCCAGCAGCCAAACAGGTTCCAGTATTAACTATGGCTACACCTTC; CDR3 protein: CASSQTGSSINYGYTF
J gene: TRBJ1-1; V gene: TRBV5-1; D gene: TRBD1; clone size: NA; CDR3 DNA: TGCGCCAGCAGCCGTCTAAGCCGGGACAGGGGTCGGAACACTGAAGCTTTCTTT; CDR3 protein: CASSRLSRDRGRNTEAFF
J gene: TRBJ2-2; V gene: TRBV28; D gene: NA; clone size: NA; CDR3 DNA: TGTGCCAGCAGTTTTCAGAACACCGGGGAGCTGTTTTTT; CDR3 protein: CASSFQNTGELFF
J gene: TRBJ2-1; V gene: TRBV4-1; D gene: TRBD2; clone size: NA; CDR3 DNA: TGCGCCAGCAGCCCGACTAGCGGGGAAAATCATGAGCAGTTCTTC; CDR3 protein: CASSPTSGENHEQFF
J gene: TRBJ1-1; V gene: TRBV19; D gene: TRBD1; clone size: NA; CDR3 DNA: TGTGCCAGTAGTATTGGGACAGACACTGAAGCTTTCTTT; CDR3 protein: CASSIGTDTEAFF
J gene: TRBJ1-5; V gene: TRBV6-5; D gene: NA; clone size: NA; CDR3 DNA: TGTGCCAGCACGGCAGGGAACAATCAGCCCCAGCATTTT; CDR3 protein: CASTAGNNQPQHF
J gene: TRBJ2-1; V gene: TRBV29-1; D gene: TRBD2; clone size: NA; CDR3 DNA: TGCAGCGTTCGACGGCTAGCGGGAGTTCCCAATGAGCAGTTCTTC; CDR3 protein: CSVRRLAGVPNEQFF
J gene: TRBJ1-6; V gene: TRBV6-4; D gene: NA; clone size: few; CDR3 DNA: TGTGCCAGCAGAGAGGACAGCTCCTATAATTCACCCCTCCACTTT; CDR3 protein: CASREDSSYNSPLHF
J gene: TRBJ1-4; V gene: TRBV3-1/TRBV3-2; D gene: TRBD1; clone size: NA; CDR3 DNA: TGTGCCAGCAGCCCACCACAGGGGGCGGGAGAAAAACTGTTTTTT; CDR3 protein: CASSPPQGAGEKLFF
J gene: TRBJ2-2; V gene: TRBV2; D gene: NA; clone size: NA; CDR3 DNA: TGTGCCAGCAGTCTGACAGTGGACACCGGGGAGCTGTTTTTT; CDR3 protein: CASSLTVDTGELFF
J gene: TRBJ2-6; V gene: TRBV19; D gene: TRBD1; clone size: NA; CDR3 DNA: TGTGCCAGTAGTATCTGTAAGGGGGCCATCTCTGGGGCCAACGTCCTGACTTTC; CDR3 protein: CASSICKGAISGANVLTF
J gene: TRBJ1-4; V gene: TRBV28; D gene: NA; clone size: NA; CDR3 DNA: TGTGCCAGCAGCCCTGACACAGCAACTAATGAAAAACTGTTTTTT; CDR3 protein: CASSPDTATNEKLFF
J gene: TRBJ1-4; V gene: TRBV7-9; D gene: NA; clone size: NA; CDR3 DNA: TGTGCCAGCAGCTTAAGATCCAGGGTGTTAGAGGAAAAACTGTTTTTT; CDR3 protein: CASSLRSRVLEEKLFF
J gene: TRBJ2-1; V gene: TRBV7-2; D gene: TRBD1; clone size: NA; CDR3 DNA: TGTGCCAGCAGCCCCGGGACAGGTCCCTACAATGAGCAGTTCTTC; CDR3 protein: CASSPGTGPYNEQFF
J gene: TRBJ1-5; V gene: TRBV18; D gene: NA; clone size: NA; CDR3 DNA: TGTGCCAGCTCACCACCGGCGAGGGAGCCCCAGCATTTT; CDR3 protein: CASSPPAREPQHF
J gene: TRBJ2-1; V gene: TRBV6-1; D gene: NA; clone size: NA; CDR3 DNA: TGTGCCAGCAGTGAAGATAGCGGCGAGCAGTTCTTC; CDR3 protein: CASSEDSGEQFF
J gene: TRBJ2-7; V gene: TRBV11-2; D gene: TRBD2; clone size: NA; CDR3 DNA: TGTGCCAGCAGCTTAGGGGCTAGCGGTGCCTACGAGCAGTACTTC; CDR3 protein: CASSLGASGAYEQYF
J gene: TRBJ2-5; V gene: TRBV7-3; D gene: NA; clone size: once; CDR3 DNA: TGTGCCAGCAGCTTAAAAGGGGACACATGGGAGACCCAGTACTTC; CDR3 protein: CASSLKGDTWETQYF
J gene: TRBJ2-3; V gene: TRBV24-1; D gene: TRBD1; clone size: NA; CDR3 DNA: TGTGCCACCAGCCCGGGACAGGGATGGGGAGATACGCAGTATTTT; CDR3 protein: CATSPGQGWGDTQYF
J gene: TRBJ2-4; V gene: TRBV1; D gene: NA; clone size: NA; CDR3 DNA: TGCACCAGCAGCCAAGATCTCCCTAGCGGACAGATCAAAAACATTCAGTACTTC; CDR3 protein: CTSSQDLPSGQIKNIQYF
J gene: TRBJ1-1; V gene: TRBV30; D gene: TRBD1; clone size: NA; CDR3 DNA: TGTGCCTGGACCCGCGTCCCAGGGGGTACTGAAGCTTTCTTT; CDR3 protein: CAWTRVPGGTEAFF
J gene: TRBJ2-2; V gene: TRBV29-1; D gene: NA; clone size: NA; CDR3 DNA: TGCAGCGTTCGGTATTCAATATTGAGCGGGGAGCTGTTTTTT; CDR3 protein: CSVRYSILSGELFF
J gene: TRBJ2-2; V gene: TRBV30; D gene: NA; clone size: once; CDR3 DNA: TGTGCCTGGAGTGTCGTAGGAGGGGTTTGGAACACCGGGGAGCTGTTTTTT; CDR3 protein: CAWSVVGGVWNTGELFF
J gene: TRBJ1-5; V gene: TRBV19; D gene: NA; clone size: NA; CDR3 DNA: TGTGCCAGTAGTGGGGCAGGGGTTTTGCAGCCCCAGCATTTT; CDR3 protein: CASSGAGVLQPQHF
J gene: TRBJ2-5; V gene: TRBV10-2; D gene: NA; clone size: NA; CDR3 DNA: TGCGCCAGCAGTGAACGGGGGAAGGAGACCCAGTACTTC; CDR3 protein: CASSERGKETQYF
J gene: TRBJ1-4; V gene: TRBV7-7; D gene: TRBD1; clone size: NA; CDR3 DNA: TGTGCTAGCAGCCCAAGCCCACAGGGGGCGCGTCGATTAGCTAATGAAAAACTGTTTTTT; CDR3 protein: CASSPSPQGARRLANEKLFF
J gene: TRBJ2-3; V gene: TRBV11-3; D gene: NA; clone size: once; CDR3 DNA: TGTGCCTCGGCCCAGGGGACAGATACGCAGTATTTT; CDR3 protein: CASAQGTDTQYF
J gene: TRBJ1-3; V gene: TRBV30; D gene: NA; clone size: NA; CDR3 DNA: TGTGCCTGGACCCGAGGCTTAGCCTCTGGAAACACCATATATTTT; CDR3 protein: CAWTRGLASGNTIYF